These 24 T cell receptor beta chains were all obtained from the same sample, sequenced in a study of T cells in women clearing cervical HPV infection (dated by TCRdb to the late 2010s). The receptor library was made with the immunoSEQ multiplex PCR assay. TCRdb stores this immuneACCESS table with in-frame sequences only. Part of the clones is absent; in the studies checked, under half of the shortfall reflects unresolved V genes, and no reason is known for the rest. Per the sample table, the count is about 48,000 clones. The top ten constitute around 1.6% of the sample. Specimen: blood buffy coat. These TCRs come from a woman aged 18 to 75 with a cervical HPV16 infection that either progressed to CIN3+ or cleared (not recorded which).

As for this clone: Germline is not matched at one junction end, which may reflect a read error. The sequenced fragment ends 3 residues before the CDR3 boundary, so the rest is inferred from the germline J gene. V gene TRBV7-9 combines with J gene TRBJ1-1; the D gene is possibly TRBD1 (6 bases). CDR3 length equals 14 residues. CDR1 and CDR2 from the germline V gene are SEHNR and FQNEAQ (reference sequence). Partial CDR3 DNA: TGTTCCAGAAGCGAAGACAGGTCACGAACTGAA. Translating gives CSRSEDRSRTE. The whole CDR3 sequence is CSRSEDRSRTEAFF.

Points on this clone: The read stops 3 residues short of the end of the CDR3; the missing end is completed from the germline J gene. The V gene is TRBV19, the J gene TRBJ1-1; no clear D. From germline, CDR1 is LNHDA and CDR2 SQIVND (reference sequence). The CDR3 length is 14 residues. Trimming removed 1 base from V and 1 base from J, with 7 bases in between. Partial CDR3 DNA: TGTGCCAGTAGTATAGGTAGAGCGAACACTGAA. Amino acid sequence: CASSIGRANTE. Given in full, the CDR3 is CASSIGRANTEAFF.

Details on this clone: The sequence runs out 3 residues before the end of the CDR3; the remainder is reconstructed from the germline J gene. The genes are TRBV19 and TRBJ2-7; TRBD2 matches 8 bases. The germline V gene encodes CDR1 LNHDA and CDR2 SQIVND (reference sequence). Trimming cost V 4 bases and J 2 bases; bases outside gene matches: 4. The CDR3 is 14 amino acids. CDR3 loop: CASSKLAGPYEQYF. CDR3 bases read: TGTGCCAGTAGTAAGTTAGCGGGACCCTACGAG.

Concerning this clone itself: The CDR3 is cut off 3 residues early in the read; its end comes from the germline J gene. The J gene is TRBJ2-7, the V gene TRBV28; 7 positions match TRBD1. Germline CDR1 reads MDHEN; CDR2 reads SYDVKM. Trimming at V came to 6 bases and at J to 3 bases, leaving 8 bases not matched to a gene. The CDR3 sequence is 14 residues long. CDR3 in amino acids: CASRRGQSYYEQYF. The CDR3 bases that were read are TGTGCCAGCAGGAGGGGACAGAGCTACTACGAG.

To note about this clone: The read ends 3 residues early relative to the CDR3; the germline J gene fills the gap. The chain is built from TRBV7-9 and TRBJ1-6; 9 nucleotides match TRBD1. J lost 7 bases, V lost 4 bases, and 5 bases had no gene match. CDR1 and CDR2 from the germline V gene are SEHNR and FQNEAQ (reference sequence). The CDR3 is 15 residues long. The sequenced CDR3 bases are TGTGCCAGCAGCTCCGGGGACAGGGAGAATTCACCC. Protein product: CASSSGDRENSP. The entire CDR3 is CASSSGDRENSPLHF.

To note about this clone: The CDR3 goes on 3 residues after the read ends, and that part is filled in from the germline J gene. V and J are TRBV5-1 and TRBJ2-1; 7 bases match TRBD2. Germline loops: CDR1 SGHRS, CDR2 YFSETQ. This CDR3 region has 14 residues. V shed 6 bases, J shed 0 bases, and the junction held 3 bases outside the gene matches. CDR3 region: CASKTSDSYNEQFF. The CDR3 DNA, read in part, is TGCGCCAGCAAAACTAGCGACTCCTACAATGAG. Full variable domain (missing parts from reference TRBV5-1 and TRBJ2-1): KAGVTQTPRYLIKTRGQQVTLSCSPISGHRSVSWYQQTPGQGLQFLFEYFSETQRNKGNFPGRFSGRQFSNSRSEMNVSTLELGDSALYLCASKTSDSYNEQFFGPGTRLTVL.

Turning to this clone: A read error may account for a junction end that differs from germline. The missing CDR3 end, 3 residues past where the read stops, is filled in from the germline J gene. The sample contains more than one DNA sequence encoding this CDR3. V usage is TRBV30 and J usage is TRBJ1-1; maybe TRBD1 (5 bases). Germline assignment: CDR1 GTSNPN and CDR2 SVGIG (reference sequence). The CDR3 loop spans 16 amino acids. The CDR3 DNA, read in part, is TGTGCTTGGAGCTACCTTAGCGGGGGAGTAAACACTGAA. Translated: CAWSYLSGGVNTE. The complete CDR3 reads CAWSYLSGGVNTEAFF.

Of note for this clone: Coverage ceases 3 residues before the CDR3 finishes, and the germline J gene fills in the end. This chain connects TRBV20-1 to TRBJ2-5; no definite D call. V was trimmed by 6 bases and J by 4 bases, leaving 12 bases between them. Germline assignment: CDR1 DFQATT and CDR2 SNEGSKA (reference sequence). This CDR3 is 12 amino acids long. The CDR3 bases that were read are TGCAGTGCCGCAGAGACTCGAGAGACC. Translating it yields CSAAETRET. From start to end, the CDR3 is CSAAETRETQYF.

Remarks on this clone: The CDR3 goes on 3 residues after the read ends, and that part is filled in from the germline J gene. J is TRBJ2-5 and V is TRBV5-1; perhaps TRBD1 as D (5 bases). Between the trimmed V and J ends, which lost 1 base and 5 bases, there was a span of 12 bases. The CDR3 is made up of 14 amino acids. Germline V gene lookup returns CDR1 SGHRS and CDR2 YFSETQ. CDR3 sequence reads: CASSLQGYGETQYF. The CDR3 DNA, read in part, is TGCGCCAGCAGCTTGCAGGGTTATGGGGAGACC.

Partial CDR3 DNA: TGCGCCAGCAAGGGGCAACAGGTTGAAGCCGAG. Residues: CASKGQQVEAE. The complete CDR3 sequence is CASKGQQVEAEQYF. The V and J genes are TRBV5-1 and TRBJ2-7, with TRBD1 as a possible D gene (5 bases). The DNA ends 3 residues before the CDR3 does, and the rest of the CDR3 is filled in from the germline J gene. The V gene's germline CDR1 is SGHRS and CDR2 YFSETQ. V was clipped by 6 bases and J by 6 bases, with 19 bases between them. The CDR3 is made up of 14 amino acids.

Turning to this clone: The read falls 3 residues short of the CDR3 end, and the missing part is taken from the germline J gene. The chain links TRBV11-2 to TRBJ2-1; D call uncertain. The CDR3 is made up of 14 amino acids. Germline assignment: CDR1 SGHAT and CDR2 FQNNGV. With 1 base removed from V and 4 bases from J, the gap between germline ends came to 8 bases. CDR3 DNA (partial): TGTGCCAGCAGCTTAGTCACAAGGTACAATGAG. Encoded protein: CASSLVTRYNE. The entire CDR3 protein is CASSLVTRYNEQFF.

The part of the CDR3 DNA that was read is TGTGCCTCAAGGAGACTAGCGGGAGATGAG. The encoded protein is CASRRLAGDE. The whole CDR3 sequence is CASRRLAGDEQFF. This chain uses TRBV4-2 with TRBJ2-1; the match to TRBD2 covers 12 bases. The read finishes 3 residues shy of the CDR3 end, and the germline J gene is used to complete it. The CDR3 runs to 13 residues. V dropped 11 bases and J dropped 8; count of bases not matched to a gene: 7. Germline CDR1 LGHNA, CDR2 YNFKEQ.

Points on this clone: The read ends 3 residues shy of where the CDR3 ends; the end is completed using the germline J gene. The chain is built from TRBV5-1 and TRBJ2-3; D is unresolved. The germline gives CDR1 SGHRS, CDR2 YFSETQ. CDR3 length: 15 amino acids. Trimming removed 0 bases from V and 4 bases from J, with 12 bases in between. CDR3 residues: CASSLEDNKADTQYF. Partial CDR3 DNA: TGCGCCAGCAGCTTGGAAGATAACAAGGCAGATACG.

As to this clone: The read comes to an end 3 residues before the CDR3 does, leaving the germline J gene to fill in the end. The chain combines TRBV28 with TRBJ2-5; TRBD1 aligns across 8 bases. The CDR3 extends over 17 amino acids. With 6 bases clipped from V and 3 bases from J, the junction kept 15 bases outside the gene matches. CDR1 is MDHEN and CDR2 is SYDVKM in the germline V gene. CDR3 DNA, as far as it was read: TGTGCCAGCAGGCAAGCCCCGGGACAGGTGGGCAAAGAGACC. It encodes CASRQAPGQVGKET. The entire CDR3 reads CASRQAPGQVGKETQYF.

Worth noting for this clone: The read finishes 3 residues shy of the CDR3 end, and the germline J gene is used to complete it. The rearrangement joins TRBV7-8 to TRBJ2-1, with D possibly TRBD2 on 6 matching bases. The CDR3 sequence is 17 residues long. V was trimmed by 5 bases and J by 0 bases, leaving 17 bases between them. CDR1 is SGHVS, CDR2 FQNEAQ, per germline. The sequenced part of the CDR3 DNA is TGTGCCAGCAGCGCCCGGGGGAGGTCTAGCTCCTACAATGAG. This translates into CASSARGRSSSYNE. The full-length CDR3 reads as CASSARGRSSSYNEQFF.

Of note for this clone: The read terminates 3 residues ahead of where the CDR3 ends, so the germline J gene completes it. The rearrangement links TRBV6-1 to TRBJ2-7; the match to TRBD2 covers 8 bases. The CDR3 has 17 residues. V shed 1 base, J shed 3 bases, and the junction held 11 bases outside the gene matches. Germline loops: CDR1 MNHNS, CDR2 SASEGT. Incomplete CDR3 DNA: TGTGCCAGCAGTGAAGACCTCCGGATGGCGGGGGGCTACGAG. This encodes CASSEDLRMAGGYE. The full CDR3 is CASSEDLRMAGGYEQYF.

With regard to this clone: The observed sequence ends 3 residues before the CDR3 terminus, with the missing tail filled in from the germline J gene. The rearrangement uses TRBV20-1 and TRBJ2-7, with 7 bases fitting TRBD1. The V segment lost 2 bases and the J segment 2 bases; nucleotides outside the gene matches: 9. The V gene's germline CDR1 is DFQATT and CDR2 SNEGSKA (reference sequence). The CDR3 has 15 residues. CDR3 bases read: TGCAGTGCTAGAAAGGGACAGTTCCGCGCCTACGAG. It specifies CSARKGQFRAYE. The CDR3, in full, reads CSARKGQFRAYEQYF.

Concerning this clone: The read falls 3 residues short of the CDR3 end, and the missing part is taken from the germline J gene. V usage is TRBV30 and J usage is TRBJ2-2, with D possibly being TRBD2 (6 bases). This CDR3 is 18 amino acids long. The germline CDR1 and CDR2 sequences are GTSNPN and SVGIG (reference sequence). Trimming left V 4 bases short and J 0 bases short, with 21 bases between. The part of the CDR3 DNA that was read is TGTGCCTGGACTCTTTACCCGGGGGACCTCGCGAACACCGGGGAG. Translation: CAWTLYPGDLANTGE. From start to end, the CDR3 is CAWTLYPGDLANTGELFF.

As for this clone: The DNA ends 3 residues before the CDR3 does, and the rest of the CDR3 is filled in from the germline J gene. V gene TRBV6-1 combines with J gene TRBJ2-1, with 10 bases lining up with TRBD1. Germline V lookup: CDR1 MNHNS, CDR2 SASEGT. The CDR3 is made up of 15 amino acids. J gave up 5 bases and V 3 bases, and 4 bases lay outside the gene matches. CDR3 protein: CASSDSDRGNNEQFF. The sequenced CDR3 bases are TGTGCCAGCAGTGATTCGGACAGGGGGAACAATGAG.

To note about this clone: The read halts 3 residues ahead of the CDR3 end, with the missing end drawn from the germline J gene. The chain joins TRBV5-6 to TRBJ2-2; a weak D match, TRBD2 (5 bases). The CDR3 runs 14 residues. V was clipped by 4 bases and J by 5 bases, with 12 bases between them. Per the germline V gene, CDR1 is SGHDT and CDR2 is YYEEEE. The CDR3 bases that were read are TGTGCCAGCAGCCCCGACCGGGGTACCGGGGAG. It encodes CASSPDRGTGE. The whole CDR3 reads CASSPDRGTGELFF.

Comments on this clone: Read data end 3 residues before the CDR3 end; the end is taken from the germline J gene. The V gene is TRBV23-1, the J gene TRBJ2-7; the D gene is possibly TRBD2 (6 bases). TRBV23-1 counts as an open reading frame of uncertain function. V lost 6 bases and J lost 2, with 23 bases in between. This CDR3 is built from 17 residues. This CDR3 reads CASSPPVRVAGPYEQYF. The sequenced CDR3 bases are TGCGCCAGCAGCCCCCCCGTACGGGTGGCGGGGCCCTACGAG.

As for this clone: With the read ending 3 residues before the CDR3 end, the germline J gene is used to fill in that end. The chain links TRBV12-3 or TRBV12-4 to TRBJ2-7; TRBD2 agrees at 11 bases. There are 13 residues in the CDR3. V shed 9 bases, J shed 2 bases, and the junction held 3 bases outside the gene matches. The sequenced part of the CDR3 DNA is TGTGCCAGTCGACTAGCGGGGACCTACGAG. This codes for CASRLAGTYE. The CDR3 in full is CASRLAGTYEQYF.

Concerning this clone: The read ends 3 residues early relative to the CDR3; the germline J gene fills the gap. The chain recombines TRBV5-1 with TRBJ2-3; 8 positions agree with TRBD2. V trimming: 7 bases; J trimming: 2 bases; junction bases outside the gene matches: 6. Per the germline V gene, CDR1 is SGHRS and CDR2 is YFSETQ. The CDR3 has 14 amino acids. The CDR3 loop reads CASGPGGNTDTQYF. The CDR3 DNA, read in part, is TGCGCCAGCGGCCCGGGGGGGAACACAGATACG.

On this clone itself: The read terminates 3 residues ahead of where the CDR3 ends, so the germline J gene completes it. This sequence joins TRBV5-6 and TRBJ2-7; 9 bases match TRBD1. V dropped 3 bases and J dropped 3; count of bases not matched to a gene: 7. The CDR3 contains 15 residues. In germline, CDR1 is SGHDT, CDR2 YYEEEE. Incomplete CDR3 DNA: TGTGCCAGCAGCTCACCGGACAGGGGTTACTACGAG. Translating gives CASSSPDRGYYE. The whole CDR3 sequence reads CASSSPDRGYYEQYF.